A selection of T cell receptor beta chains follows, all from one sample in a study of naive CD8 T cells in extremely preterm neonates. Method: immunoSEQ multiplex PCR; TCRdb's copy keeps in-frame clones and lacks some. The sample shows 4,000 to 5,000 clones, almost 98% of them seen only once. Sequencing input: naive CD8+ T cells from cord blood. The receptors shown here come from a newborn in good health. Both conserved end residues are part of each CDR3. Fields, in order: V gene, D gene, J gene, CDR3 length, clone size, CDR3 protein, CDR3 DNA. A D gene is named only where the DNA matches it firmly. Not every row has a clone size; where given, it reads once, few, many or a size class.

V: TRBV6-1
D: TRBD2
J: TRBJ2-3
length: 18
size: once
CDR3: CASSDGPSGGSSTDTQYF
DNA: TGTGCCAGCAGTGATGGGCCTAGCGGGGGGTCTAGCACAGATACGCAGTATTTT

V: TRBV7-2
D: TRBD2
J: TRBJ2-7
length: 15
size: NA
CDR3: CASSPVGAGLYEQYF
DNA: TGTGCCAGCAGCCCCGTGGGAGCGGGGCTCTACGAGCAGTACTTC

V: TRBV27
D: TRBD2
J: TRBJ2-1
length: 19
size: NA
CDR3: CASSLFRSSGGTTYNEQFF
DNA: TGTGCCAGCAGTTTATTCAGATCTAGCGGGGGGACTACTTACAATGAGCAGTTCTTC

V: TRBV7-3
D: NA
J: TRBJ2-2
length: 15
size: NA
CDR3: CASSLGAENTGELFF
DNA: TGTGCCAGCAGCTTGGGGGCGGAGAACACCGGGGAGCTGTTTTTT

V: TRBV27
D: NA
J: TRBJ1-5
length: 14
size: NA
CDR3: CASSLQGSNQPQHF
DNA: TGTGCCAGCAGTCTACAGGGAAGTAATCAGCCCCAGCATTTT

V: TRBV2
D: NA
J: TRBJ2-7
length: 15
size: NA
CDR3: CASRTFGQDAYEQYF
DNA: TGTGCCAGCAGGACTTTCGGACAAGACGCCTACGAGCAGTACTTC

V: TRBV13
D: NA
J: TRBJ2-3
length: 13
size: NA
CDR3: CASSSFSTDTQYF
DNA: TGTGCCAGCAGCTCCTTTAGCACAGATACGCAGTATTTT

V: TRBV4-1
D: TRBD2
J: TRBJ2-1
length: 17
size: NA
CDR3: CASSLNPISGGWDEQFF
DNA: TGCGCCAGCAGCCTGAACCCCATTAGCGGGGGGTGGGATGAGCAGTTCTTC

V: TRBV19
D: NA
J: TRBJ2-1
length: 14
size: NA
CDR3: CASSITGDYNEQFF
DNA: TGTGCCAGTAGTATAACGGGGGACTACAATGAGCAGTTCTTC

V: TRBV30
D: NA
J: TRBJ1-2
length: 14
size: NA
CDR3: CAWSRTVVNYGYTF
DNA: TGTGCCTGGAGTCGGACAGTGGTTAACTATGGCTACACCTTC

V: TRBV30
D: NA
J: TRBJ2-2
length: 14
size: NA
CDR3: CAWSDGTLIGELFF
DNA: TGTGCCTGGAGTGACGGGACATTGATCGGGGAGCTGTTTTTT

V: TRBV12-5
D: NA
J: TRBJ2-3
length: 14
size: NA
CDR3: CASGRGVSTDTQYF
DNA: TGTGCTAGTGGCCGCGGGGTTAGCACAGATACGCAGTATTTT

V: TRBV7-2
D: NA
J: TRBJ1-5
length: 14
size: NA
CDR3: CASSPTGLNQPQHF
DNA: TGTGCCAGCAGCCCGACAGGACTCAATCAGCCCCAGCATTTT

V: TRBV5-4
D: TRBD1
J: TRBJ2-7
length: 15
size: NA
CDR3: CASNSTGGDPYEQYF
DNA: TGTGCCAGCAATTCAACAGGGGGCGATCCCTACGAGCAGTACTTC

V: TRBV4-3
D: TRBD1
J: TRBJ2-3
length: 17
size: NA
CDR3: CASSQDRGQGSTDTQYF
DNA: TGCGCCAGCAGCCAAGATCGGGGACAGGGATCAACAGATACGCAGTATTTT

V: TRBV7-2
D: TRBD2
J: TRBJ2-5
length: 17
size: NA
CDR3: CASSLDNTRGGIETQYF
DNA: TGTGCCAGCAGCTTAGATAATACGCGCGGGGGGATAGAGACCCAGTACTTC

V: TRBV25-1
D: TRBD2
J: TRBJ2-3
length: 17
size: NA
CDR3: CASSDAERGDPTDTQYF
DNA: TGTGCCAGCAGTGACGCCGAGCGGGGTGACCCCACAGATACGCAGTATTTT

V: TRBV30
D: TRBD1
J: TRBJ1-2
length: 14
size: NA
CDR3: CAWSETPGGYGYTF
DNA: TGTGCCTGGAGTGAGACCCCAGGGGGCTATGGCTACACCTTC

V: TRBV30
D: TRBD2
J: TRBJ2-5
length: 16
size: NA
CDR3: CAWLGSSGGAWETQYF
DNA: TGTGCCTGGCTTGGGTCTAGCGGGGGGGCATGGGAGACCCAGTACTTC

V: TRBV29-1
D: NA
J: TRBJ1-2
length: 11
size: NA
CDR3: CSVEGRYGYTF
DNA: TGCAGCGTTGAGGGGAGGTATGGCTACACCTTC

V: TRBV4-3
D: NA
J: TRBJ2-3
length: 13
size: NA
CDR3: CASSQDSEDTQYF
DNA: TGCGCCAGCAGCCAAGATTCCGAGGATACGCAGTATTTT

V: TRBV5-1
D: TRBD2
J: TRBJ2-3
length: 15
size: NA
CDR3: CASSPGTSLTDTQYF
DNA: TGCGCCAGCAGCCCCGGGACTAGCCTCACAGATACGCAGTATTTT

V: TRBV5-6
D: TRBD1
J: TRBJ1-1
length: 14
size: NA
CDR3: CASSLAGGGTEAFF
DNA: TGTGCCAGCAGCTTGGCAGGGGGCGGCACTGAAGCTTTCTTT